This T cell receptor beta chain was captured in a study of blood T cell repertoires in COVID-19. Cohorts were assigned according to the clinical history that participants reported. For recovered donors of Cohort 3, there were two negative PCRs, clearance, or symptom resolution. Original processing methods: Using reference gene primer amplification, nucleated cell counts were estimated. Sequenced by immunoSEQ multiplex PCR; TCRdb stores in-frame clones only, minus some. That table gives V, J and clone size, and the DNA gave D and trimming. The sample has about 270,000 clones; roughly nine tenths are singletons. Germline V gene lookup returns CDR1 SGHDN and CDR2 FVKESK. The CDR3 extends over 13 amino acids. The ends were cut back, 0 bases at V and 5 bases at J, with 4 bases in the middle.

This receptor was obtained from a woman between 18 and 29 years old who had recovered from COVID-19. This rearrangement joins TRBV14 to TRBJ2-2; unclear D gene. The source material was PBMCs or T cells enriched from blood (not recorded which). The CDR3 loop reads CASSQELTGELFF. CDR3 nucleotides: TGTGCCAGCAGCCAAGAACTAACCGGGGAGCTGTTTTTT. Drawing the rest from reference TRBV14 and TRBJ2-2, the complete variable domain is EAGVTQFPSHSVIEKGQTVTLRCDPISGHDNLYWYRRVMGKEIKFLLHFVKESKQDESGMPNNRFLAERTGGTYSTLKVQPAELEDSGVYFCASSQELTGELFFGEGSRLTVL.